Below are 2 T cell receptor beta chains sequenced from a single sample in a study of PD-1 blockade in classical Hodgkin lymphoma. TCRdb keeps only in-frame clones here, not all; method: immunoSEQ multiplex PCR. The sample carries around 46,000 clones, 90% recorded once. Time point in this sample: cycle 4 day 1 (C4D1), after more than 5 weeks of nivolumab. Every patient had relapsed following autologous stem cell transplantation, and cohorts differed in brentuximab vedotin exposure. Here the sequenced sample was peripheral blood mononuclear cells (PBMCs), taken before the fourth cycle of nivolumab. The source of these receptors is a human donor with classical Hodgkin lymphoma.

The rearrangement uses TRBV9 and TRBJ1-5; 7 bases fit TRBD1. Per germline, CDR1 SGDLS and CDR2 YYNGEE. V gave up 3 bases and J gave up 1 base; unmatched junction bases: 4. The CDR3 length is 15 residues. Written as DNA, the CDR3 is TGTGCCAGCAGCGCGACGGGACAGAGCAATCAGCCCCAGCATTTT. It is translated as CASSATGQSNQPQHF.

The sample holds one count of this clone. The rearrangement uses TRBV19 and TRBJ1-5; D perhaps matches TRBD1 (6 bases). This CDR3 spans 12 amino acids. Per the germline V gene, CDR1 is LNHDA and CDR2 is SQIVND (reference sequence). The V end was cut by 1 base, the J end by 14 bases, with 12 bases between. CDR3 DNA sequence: TGTGCCAGTAGTATAGGAAGACAGGAGGAGCATTTT. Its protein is CASSIGRQEEHF.